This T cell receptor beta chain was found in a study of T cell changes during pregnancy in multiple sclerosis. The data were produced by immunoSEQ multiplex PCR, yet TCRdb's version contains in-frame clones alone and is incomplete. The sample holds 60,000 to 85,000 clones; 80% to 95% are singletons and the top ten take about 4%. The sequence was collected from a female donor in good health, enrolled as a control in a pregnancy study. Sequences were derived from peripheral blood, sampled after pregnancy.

In DNA, the CDR3 is TGTGCCAGCAGCTTCGGCGGTTCCTACGAGCAGTACTTC. It codes for CASSFGGSYEQYF. J is TRBJ2-7 and V is TRBV11-3, with D unclear. The CDR3 contains 13 residues. Germline assignment: CDR1 SGHNT and CDR2 YENEEA. V shed 3 bases and J shed 1 base, with 7 bases lying between them.